This is a list of T cell receptor beta chains from one sample in a study of shared clonotypes between healthy human individuals. Assay: immunoSEQ multiplex PCR; the TCRdb copy retains only in-frame clones and omits some. The sample has approximately 640,000 clones, approximately 75% seen once; the top ten hold 1.8%. The specimen was memory CD4+ T cells sorted from blood. The receptors come from a woman aged 25 to 39 in good health. Both conserved end residues are part of each CDR3. Each record gives: J gene, V gene, clone size, D gene, CDR3 protein, CDR3 DNA. The D gene is left open where the match is weak. Clone size appears in some rows only: once, few, many, or a class for an expanded clone.

>TRBJ2-3|TRBV29-1|NA|NA
CSVVGVHGSQYF
TGCAGCGTTGTAGGTGTTCACGGATCGCAGTATTTT
>TRBJ2-7|TRBV28|once|NA
CASSSPRQVTSTTYEQYF
TGTGCCAGCAGTTCACCTAGACAGGTCACATCCACTACTTACGAGCAGTACTTC
>TRBJ2-2|TRBV27|NA|NA
CASGWISGLAGELFF
TGTGCCAGCGGATGGATCTCAGGGCTGGCCGGGGAGCTGTTTTTT
>TRBJ2-3|TRBV19|few|NA
CASSHRALGTDTQYF
TGTGCCAGTAGTCACCGGGCTTTAGGAACAGATACGCAGTATTTT
>TRBJ1-5|TRBV5-6|few|TRBD1
CASSLAGTGARPQHF
TGTGCCAGCAGCTTGGCCGGGACAGGGGCCAGGCCCCAGCATTTT
>TRBJ2-3|TRBV7-5|NA|NA
CVRSTRTEYTDTQYF
TGTGTCAGAAGCACTAGAACAGAATACACAGATACGCAGTATTTT
>TRBJ1-4|TRBV6-6|NA|NA
CASSRNEKLFF
TGTGCCAGCAGCCGTAATGAAAAACTGTTTTTT
>TRBJ1-3|TRBV27|few|TRBD1
CASSPYRGPGNTIYF
TGTGCCAGCAGTCCCTACAGGGGCCCTGGAAACACCATATATTTT
>TRBJ2-7|TRBV10-1|NA|TRBD2
CASRGPTSGSFNEQYF
TGCGCCAGCAGGGGACCGACTAGCGGGAGTTTCAACGAGCAGTACTTC
>TRBJ2-5|TRBV28|many|TRBD2
CASSFVGTSGQETQYF
TGTGCCAGCAGTTTCGTAGGTACTAGCGGCCAAGAGACCCAGTACTTC
>TRBJ2-7|TRBV11-2|NA|NA
CASRSPGRNSYEQYF
TGTGCCAGCAGATCCCCGGGACGTAACTCCTACGAGCAGTACTTC
>TRBJ2-7|TRBV19|NA|NA
CASSRGVSYEQYF
TGTGCCAGTAGTAGAGGAGTGTCCTACGAGCAGTACTTC
>TRBJ2-1|TRBV6-5|NA|TRBD2
CASSYSLRTSGGEQFF
TGTGCCAGCAGTTACTCGCTGCGGACTAGCGGGGGAGAGCAGTTCTTC
>TRBJ2-5|TRBV23-1|NA|NA
CASSQLGETQYF
TGCGCCAGCAGTCAATTAGGGGAAACCCAGTACTTC
>TRBJ1-6|TRBV10-3|few|NA
CAISRGANNSPLHF
TGTGCCATCAGTCGGGGGGCTAATAATTCACCCCTCCACTTT
>TRBJ1-2|TRBV27|NA|NA
CASSRRTLGQDGYTF
TGTGCCAGCAGTCGCCGTACTTTAGGGCAGGATGGCTACACCTTC
>TRBJ1-4|TRBV2|NA|NA
CASSRDGTTNEKLFF
TGTGCCAGCAGCCGGGACGGGACAACTAATGAAAAACTGTTTTTT
>TRBJ1-3|TRBV29-1|NA|NA
CSVGSQGSGNTIYF
TGCAGCGTTGGTTCCCAGGGGTCTGGAAACACCATATATTTT
>TRBJ2-1|TRBV2|NA|NA
CASSEIVRIEQFF
TGTGCCAGCAGTGAAATCGTTAGGATTGAGCAGTTCTTC
>TRBJ2-7|TRBV18|NA|NA
CASSPNPAGEQYF
TGTGCCAGCTCACCAAATCCGGCGGGTGAGCAGTACTTC
>TRBJ2-7|TRBV6-5|NA|TRBD2
CASSSQLAGESYEQYF
TGTGCCAGCAGTTCCCAACTAGCGGGAGAATCCTACGAGCAGTACTTC
>TRBJ1-2|TRBV5-1|NA|NA
CASSPQGERGNYGYTF
TGCGCCAGCAGCCCACAAGGAGAGCGGGGTAACTATGGCTACACCTTC
>TRBJ1-5|TRBV2|NA|NA
CASSEALQVVRPQHF
TGTGCCAGCAGTGAAGCGCTTCAGGTCGTTCGGCCCCAGCATTTT
>TRBJ2-5|TRBV5-4|NA|NA
CASSLEAGETQYF
TGTGCCAGCAGCTTGGAAGCTGGAGAGACCCAGTACTTC
>TRBJ1-1|TRBV30|NA|NA
CAWKWEGRNTEAFF
TGTGCCTGGAAATGGGAGGGCCGGAACACTGAAGCTTTCTTT
>TRBJ2-7|TRBV10-1|NA|NA
CASSESTESYEQYF
TGCGCCAGCAGTGAGTCGACGGAGTCCTACGAGCAGTACTTC
>TRBJ2-2|TRBV10-3|NA|TRBD2
CAISGGLAGPNTGELFF
TGTGCCATCAGTGGGGGACTAGCGGGACCTAACACCGGGGAGCTGTTTTTT
>TRBJ1-1|TRBV5-4|NA|TRBD1
CASSRDRSNTEAFF
TGTGCCAGCAGCCGGGACAGGTCGAACACTGAAGCTTTCTTT
>TRBJ1-5|TRBV10-3|NA|NA
CAISEGDTSAQPQHF
TGTGCCATCAGTGAGGGAGACACCTCGGCTCAGCCCCAGCATTTT
>TRBJ2-2|TRBV7-3|NA|NA
CASSFWIGGTGELFF
TGTGCCAGCAGCTTCTGGATTGGCGGCACCGGGGAGCTGTTTTTT
>TRBJ2-7|TRBV28|many|NA
CASNGRTYEQYF
TGTGCCAGCAATGGGAGGACCTACGAGCAGTACTTC
>TRBJ2-1|TRBV27|NA|TRBD1
CASSRRTGGNEQFF
TGTGCCAGCAGTAGAAGGACAGGGGGCAATGAGCAGTTCTTC
>TRBJ1-3|TRBV7-2|many|NA
CASSQQALNTIYF
TGTGCCAGCAGCCAACAGGCGCTAAACACCATATATTTT
>TRBJ2-2|TRBV27|NA|NA
CASSPRDHNTGELFF
TGTGCCAGCAGTCCGCGGGACCACAACACCGGGGAGCTGTTTTTT
>TRBJ2-7|TRBV13|NA|NA
CASSLSDRSYEQYF
TGTGCCAGCAGCTTATCGGACCGGTCCTACGAGCAGTACTTC
>TRBJ1-2|TRBV10-3|NA|TRBD1
CAISEGQVNGYTF
TGTGCCATCAGTGAGGGACAGGTAAATGGCTACACCTTC
>TRBJ2-1|TRBV19|NA|TRBD2
CASSILGASGRDEQFF
TGTGCCAGTAGTATACTTGGGGCTAGCGGGAGGGATGAGCAGTTCTTC
>TRBJ1-5|TRBV6-1|NA|NA
CASSFQGNSNQPQHF
TGTGCCAGCAGTTTTCAGGGGAACAGCAATCAGCCCCAGCATTTT
>TRBJ1-2|TRBV7-3|few|TRBD1
CASSVGQGGYGYTF
TGTGCCAGCAGCGTCGGACAGGGAGGCTATGGCTACACCTTC
>TRBJ1-1|TRBV28|NA|NA
CASTTLDPGEAFF
TGTGCCAGCACCACATTGGACCCTGGGGAAGCTTTCTTT
>TRBJ1-2|TRBV28|NA|NA
CASSPRGAGGYTF
TGTGCCAGCAGCCCACGGGGGGCCGGTGGCTACACCTTC
>TRBJ2-1|TRBV6-6|few|NA
CASIAQGYNEQFF
TGTGCCAGCATAGCGCAGGGATACAATGAGCAGTTCTTC
>TRBJ2-5|TRBV11-2|NA|NA
CASSKTQTVWGETQYF
TGTGCCAGCAGCAAAACCCAGACAGTCTGGGGGGAGACCCAGTACTTC
>TRBJ2-2|TRBV4-1|NA|NA
CASSQDDDPRTGELFF
TGCGCCAGCAGCCAAGATGACGATCCTCGGACCGGGGAGCTGTTTTTT
>TRBJ1-3|TRBV2|NA|NA
CASSDPVNSGNTIYF
TGTGCCAGCAGCGATCCCGTAAACTCTGGAAACACCATATATTTT
>TRBJ2-4|TRBV6-6|NA|NA
CASSYEGIAKNIQYF
TGTGCCAGCAGTTACGAAGGAATAGCCAAAAACATTCAGTACTTC
>TRBJ2-3|TRBV4-1|once|TRBD2
CASSRAGVTADTQYF
TGCGCCAGCAGCCGAGCGGGAGTGACAGCAGATACGCAGTATTTT
>TRBJ1-3|TRBV30|NA|NA
CAWARVSGNTIYF
TGTGCCTGGGCCCGGGTCTCTGGAAACACCATATATTTT
>TRBJ2-5|TRBV2|NA|TRBD1
CASSGTGGLVGETQYF
TGTGCCAGCAGTGGGACAGGGGGCCTGGTTGGGGAGACCCAGTACTTC
>TRBJ2-6|TRBV4-1|NA|NA
CASSRSGTGNSGANVLTF
TGCGCCAGCAGCCGTTCCGGGACGGGGAACTCTGGGGCCAACGTCCTGACTTTC
>TRBJ2-5|TRBV18|NA|NA
CASSPGGQKTQYF
TGTGCCAGCTCACCAGGGGGGCAGAAGACCCAGTACTTC
>TRBJ1-5|TRBV6-6|NA|TRBD1
CASSYSGQGKQPQHF
TGTGCCAGCAGTTACTCGGGACAGGGAAAACAGCCCCAGCATTTT
>TRBJ1-1|TRBV18|NA|NA
CASSPRSQNTEAFF
TGTGCCAGCTCACCAAGGTCCCAGAACACTGAAGCTTTCTTT
>TRBJ2-5|TRBV5-1|NA|NA
CASSAEETQYF
TGCGCCAGCAGCGCCGAGGAGACCCAGTACTTC
>TRBJ2-3|TRBV28|NA|TRBD2
CASPPPSGRADTQYF
TGTGCCAGCCCACCGCCTAGCGGGAGGGCAGATACGCAGTATTTT
>TRBJ2-3|TRBV15|once|NA
CATSRGTDLTDTQYF
TGTGCCACCAGCAGAGGGACAGACCTAACAGATACGCAGTATTTT
>TRBJ2-5|TRBV19|NA|TRBD2
CASSASSGEETQYF
TGTGCCAGTAGTGCCTCTAGCGGCGAAGAGACCCAGTACTTC
>TRBJ2-2|TRBV18|NA|NA
CASSLRVGELFF
TGTGCCAGCTCACTCAGGGTCGGGGAGCTGTTTTTT
>TRBJ2-7|TRBV7-9|NA|TRBD1
CASSEGQGDLVQYF
TGTGCCAGCAGCGAGGGACAGGGAGACCTCGTGCAGTACTTC